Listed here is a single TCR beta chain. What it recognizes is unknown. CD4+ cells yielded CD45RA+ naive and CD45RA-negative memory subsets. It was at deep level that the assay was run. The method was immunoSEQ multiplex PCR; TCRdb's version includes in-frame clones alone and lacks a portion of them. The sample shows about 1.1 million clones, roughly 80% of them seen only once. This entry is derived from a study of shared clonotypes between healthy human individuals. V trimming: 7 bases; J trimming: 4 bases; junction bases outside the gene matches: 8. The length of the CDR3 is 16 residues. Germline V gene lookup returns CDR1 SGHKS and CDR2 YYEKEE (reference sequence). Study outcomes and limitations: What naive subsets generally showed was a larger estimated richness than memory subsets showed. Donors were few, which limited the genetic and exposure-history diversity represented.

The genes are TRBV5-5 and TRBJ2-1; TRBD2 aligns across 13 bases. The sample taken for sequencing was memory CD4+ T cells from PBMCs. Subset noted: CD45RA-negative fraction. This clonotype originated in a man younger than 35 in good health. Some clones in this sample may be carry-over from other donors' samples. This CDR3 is CASLFGGLAGYNEQFF. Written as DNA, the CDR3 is TGTGCCAGCCTCTTTGGGGGACTAGCGGGGTACAATGAGCAGTTCTTC.